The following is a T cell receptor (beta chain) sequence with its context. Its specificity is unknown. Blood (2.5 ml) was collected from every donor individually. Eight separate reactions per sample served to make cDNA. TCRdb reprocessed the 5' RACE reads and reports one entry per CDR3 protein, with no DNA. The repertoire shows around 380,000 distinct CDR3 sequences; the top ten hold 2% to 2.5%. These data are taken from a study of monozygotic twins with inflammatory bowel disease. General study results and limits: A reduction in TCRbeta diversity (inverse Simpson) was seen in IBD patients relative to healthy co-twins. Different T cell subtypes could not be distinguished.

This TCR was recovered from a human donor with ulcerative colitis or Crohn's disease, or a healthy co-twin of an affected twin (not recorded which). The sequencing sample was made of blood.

CDR3 loop: CASSLGGGSGQIYEQYF. The rearrangement uses TRBV5-4 and TRBJ2-7; the TCRdb D gene call, TRBD2, has no DNA to confirm it. This CDR3 comprises 17 residues. Germline V gene sequence: CDR1 SGHNT, CDR2 YYREEE (reference sequence).